This T cell receptor (beta chain) is from a study of T cell repertoires in cytomegalovirus infection. On the study more broadly: The public TCR beta signatures pointed to both CMV infection and matching HLA type. The study's findings and limits: Summed public TCR beta family frequency identified CMV carriers bearing the relevant HLA. Within the response measured ex vivo, HLA-C-restricted CMV-specific TCR beta clonotypes were dominant.

About this clonotype itself: Its antigen is unknown.

TCRdb re-derived calls from the reads in MiXCR, one entry per CDR3 protein. The sample consists of about 890,000 distinct CDR3 sequences, about a third of them appearing once. Germline V lookup: CDR1 MNHEY, CDR2 SVGEGT. CDR3 length: 17 residues. After removal of 0 bases from V and 5 bases from J, the junction contained 9 bases not matched to a gene. The genes are TRBV6-2 or TRBV6-3 and TRBJ2-5; 10 nucleotides align to TRBD1. The TCR originated in a human donor in good health (CMV status not recorded). Some clones in this sample may be carry-over from other donors' samples. The sample here was cultured CD8+ T cells from PBMCs, taken from culture after CMV antigen stimulation. CDR3 coding DNA: TGTGCCAGCAGTTACTCCGGACAGGGGGGTTTGCGGGAGACCCAGTACTTC. The encoded protein is CASSYSGQGGLRETQYF.